This T cell receptor beta chain was recovered during a study of cytomegalovirus exposure and HLA in healthy donors. Whole-study findings and limits: An apparent linkage of common viral pathogens to several of the most significant clusters emerged in a later analysis.

Vbeta (60) and Jbeta (13) primers were used in the PCR. The table came from immunoSEQ multiplex PCR; TCRdb's copy has only in-frame clones and leaves some out. The sample contains 100,000 or so clones, roughly 85% of which appear only once. After removal of 1 base from V and 5 bases from J, the junction contained 7 bases not matched to a gene. Germline CDR1 and CDR2: SGHTA and FQGNSA. The length of the CDR3 is 15 residues. This clone occurred a few times. Antigen specificity is unknown. The chain couples TRBV7-2 to TRBJ2-7, with TRBD1 matching 8 bases. This receptor was obtained from a man aged 25 to 45 in good health and CMV-seronegative. Sequenced: PBMCs. The CDR3 loop reads CASSLEGQGLHEQYF. In nucleotides, the CDR3 is TGTGCCAGCAGCTTAGAAGGACAGGGTTTACACGAGCAGTACTTC.